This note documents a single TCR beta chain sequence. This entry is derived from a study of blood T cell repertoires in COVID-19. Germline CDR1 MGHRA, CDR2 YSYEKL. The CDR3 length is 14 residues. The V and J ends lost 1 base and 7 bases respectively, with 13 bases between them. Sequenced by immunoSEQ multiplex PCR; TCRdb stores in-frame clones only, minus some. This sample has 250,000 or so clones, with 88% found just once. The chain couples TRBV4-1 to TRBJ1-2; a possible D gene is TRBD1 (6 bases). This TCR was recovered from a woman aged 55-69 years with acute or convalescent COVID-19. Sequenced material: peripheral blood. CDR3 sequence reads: CASSQAGAGPGYTF. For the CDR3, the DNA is TGCGCCAGCAGCCAAGCAGGGGCTGGCCCTGGCTACACCTTC.